Included here is one T cell receptor beta chain sequence, with context. The data stem from a study of T cell changes during pregnancy in multiple sclerosis. Produced via immunoSEQ multiplex PCR; TCRdb's table is partial and in-frame only. Of roughly 100,000 clones listed, roughly 92% are singletons. The TCR comes from a female donor with multiple sclerosis, enrolled in a pregnancy study. The sample consisted of peripheral blood, taken after pregnancy.

The CDR3 loop reads CASSQQATKQYF. As DNA, the CDR3 is TGTGCCAGCAGTCAACAGGCCACGAAGCAGTACTTC. The chain employs TRBV28 and TRBJ2-4; maybe TRBD1 (5 bases). The CDR3 extends over 12 amino acids. V was pared by 5 bases and J by 13 bases, with 15 bases between. Germline V lookup: CDR1 MDHEN, CDR2 SYDVKM.